These T cell receptor beta chains were read from a single sample in a study of shared T cell receptors in the human thymus. Sequencing used immunoSEQ multiplex PCR; TCRdb keeps in-frame clones, though not all of them. The sample has over 450,000 clones, about four fifths seen once. The sample was also linked to a second study, of human thymus T cells.

Sequenced sample: thymocytes. The receptor source for this set is a boy under two years old with a congenital heart defect. Each CDR3 is given with its conserved first and last residue. D genes are given only for firm matches. Size values are once, few and many counts, or a class for expanded clones, and some rows have none.

clone_size,j_call,d_call,v_call,cdr3_aa,cdr3_nt
-,TRBJ2-7,-,TRBV29-1,CSVVTGLDEQYF,TGCAGCGTAGTAACAGGGTTGGACGAGCAGTACTTC
-,TRBJ1-2,-,TRBV25-1,CASSLGSQDYGYTF,TGTGCCAGCAGCCTAGGGAGCCAGGACTATGGCTACACCTTC
-,TRBJ1-5,-,TRBV27,CQSRPGAAEYSNQPQHF,TGTCAATCTCGACCAGGGGCAGCAGAATATAGCAATCAGCCCCAGCATTTT
-,TRBJ2-1,TRBD2,TRBV2,CARGGLESVLNEQFF,TGTGCCAGAGGGGGACTAGAAAGTGTTTTGAATGAGCAGTTCTTC
-,TRBJ2-2,TRBD2,TRBV10-2,CASSVGLANTGELFF,TGCGCCAGCAGTGTTGGACTAGCGAACACCGGGGAGCTGTTTTTT
-,TRBJ2-1,TRBD2,TRBV11-3,CASSLVSSGYNEQFF,TGTGCCAGCAGCTTAGTATCTAGCGGCTACAATGAGCAGTTCTTC
-,TRBJ2-1,TRBD2,TRBV5-1,CASSLEASGEGRQFF,TGCGCCAGCAGCTTGGAGGCTAGCGGGGAGGGTCGGCAGTTCTTC
-,TRBJ1-4,TRBD1,TRBV16,CASTTNERTGGKLFF,TGTGCCAGCACCACAAACGAGCGGACAGGAGGAAAACTGTTTTTT
-,TRBJ2-3,TRBD2,TRBV7-9,CASASLSGRSSTDTQYF,TGTGCCAGCGCCTCTCTTAGCGGGAGGTCTAGCACAGATACGCAGTATTTT
once,TRBJ1-1,-,TRBV18,CASSPEEGRMNTEAFF,TGTGCCAGCTCACCAGAGGAGGGACGCATGAACACTGAAGCTTTCTTT
-,TRBJ1-2,TRBD1,TRBV5-1,CASSEGQVYGYTF,TGCGCCAGCAGCGAGGGACAGGTCTATGGCTACACCTTC
-,TRBJ1-1,-,TRBV9,CASSVEGANTEAFF,TGTGCCAGCAGCGTAGAAGGGGCGAACACTGAAGCTTTCTTT
-,TRBJ2-7,TRBD2,TRBV28,CASSPLSTSGRAVNEQYF,TGTGCCAGCAGTCCTCTATCGACTAGCGGGAGGGCTGTAAACGAGCAGTACTTC
few,TRBJ2-7,-,TRBV28,CASSLNLEQYF,TGTGCCAGCAGCCTAAACCTCGAGCAGTACTTC
-,TRBJ2-1,TRBD2,TRBV6-4,CASSAVTSHEQFF,TGTGCCAGCAGTGCCGTGACTAGCCATGAGCAGTTCTTC
-,TRBJ2-5,TRBD2,TRBV6-6,CASSSSGTQYF,TGTGCCAGCAGTTCTAGCGGGACCCAGTACTTC
few,TRBJ2-1,TRBD2,TRBV7-2,CASSLATGRAYNEQFF,TGTGCCAGCAGCTTAGCGACCGGGAGGGCCTACAATGAGCAGTTCTTC
-,TRBJ2-7,TRBD2,TRBV29-1,CSVEGDYHYEQYF,TGCAGCGTTGAAGGGGACTATCACTACGAGCAGTACTTC
-,TRBJ2-1,TRBD2,TRBV7-9,CASSSPLAGVNNEQFF,TGTGCCAGCAGCTCCCCACTAGCGGGAGTAAACAATGAGCAGTTCTTC
-,TRBJ2-3,TRBD1,TRBV28,CASSFTGDGTDTQYF,TGTGCCAGCAGTTTCACAGGGGATGGAACAGATACGCAGTATTTT
once,TRBJ2-7,TRBD2,TRBV9,CASSTGGPPASGYQYEQYF,TGTGCCAGCAGCACCGGAGGCCCCCCGGCTAGCGGTTACCAATACGAGCAGTACTTC
-,TRBJ2-7,TRBD1,TRBV9,CASSGGGTGAASGLAPSYEQYF,TGTGCCAGCAGCGGTGGTGGGACAGGGGCGGCTAGCGGGCTTGCCCCCTCCTACGAGCAGTACTTC
-,TRBJ2-1,TRBD2,TRBV5-4,CASSGLVGFDEQFF,TGTGCCAGCAGCGGACTAGTCGGTTTCGATGAGCAGTTCTTC
-,TRBJ1-2,-,TRBV7-9,CASSPVGLNYGYTF,TGTGCCAGCAGCCCCGTCGGTCTGAACTATGGCTACACCTTC
-,TRBJ2-7,TRBD2,TRBV27,CASSHSGGTYEQYF,TGTGCCAGCAGTCACTCGGGGGGGACCTACGAGCAGTACTTC
-,TRBJ1-2,-,TRBV5-4,CASSEEPIYGYTF,TGTGCCAGCAGCGAAGAGCCAATCTATGGCTACACCTTC
few,TRBJ2-1,-,TRBV6-4,CASSDSARDYNEQFF,TGTGCCAGCAGTGACTCGGCCCGGGACTACAATGAGCAGTTCTTC
-,TRBJ2-5,TRBD1,TRBV6-5,CASRGQGGQETQYF,TGTGCCAGCAGGGGACAGGGCGGGCAAGAGACCCAGTACTTC